This T cell receptor (beta chain) appears in the sequencing data of a study of shared clonotypes between healthy human individuals. Study-wide findings and caveats: Sharing across four donors was seen in 4% to 6.5% of naive CD4 clonotypes.

In the source study's methods: There were no quality scores in the junction-only immunoSEQ sequences, so filtering differed. Sequencing used immunoSEQ multiplex PCR; TCRdb keeps in-frame clones, though not all of them. From that table come the V and J calls and clone size; the DNA was used to work out D and trimming. The repertoire consists of 600,000 to 800,000 clones, with just under 75% occurring once and the leading ten covering over 1.5%. In regard to this clone: Its specificity is unknown.

The source material was memory CD4+ T cells sorted from blood. Indicated subset: CD45RA-negative fraction. The TCR sequence derives from a woman aged 25 to 45 in good health.

The DNA of the CDR3 is TGTGCCAGCTCGCCAGACCCTCGGACACCTCGGAGGGAGACCCAGTACTTC. Translation: CASSPDPRTPRRETQYF. J is TRBJ2-5 and V is TRBV18; possibly TRBD1 or TRBD2 for D (5 bases each). V was cut by 6 bases and J by 5 bases, with 25 bases left in between. The CDR3 length is 17 residues. Per germline, CDR1 KGHSH and CDR2 LQKENI.